The clone carrying this T cell receptor beta chain appeared a few times. Antigen specificity is unknown. This sample was included in a study of identical twins. Study observations and caveats: Out-of-frame alpha sequences shared by twins were enriched for low generation probability.

TCRdb passed the 5' RACE reads through MiXCR, listing each CDR3 protein once. The table includes 200,000 to 250,000 distinct CDR3 sequences, approximately 7.1% detected once. All donors were healthy Caucasians. The germline gives CDR1 MNHEY, CDR2 SVGEGT. With 8 bases removed from V and 4 bases from J, the gap between germline ends came to 9 bases. The CDR3 runs to 12 residues. The same specimen was also included in a second study, on T cells expressing NK-cell markers. This second report adds: Sorted CD3+CD56+NKG2C+, CD3+CD56+NKG2C- and CD3+CD56-NKG2C+ T cells supplied TCR beta repertoires. The sequencing cohort of eight donors included seven HCMV-seropositive individuals and one seronegative individual.

The chain is built from TRBV6-2 or TRBV6-3 and TRBJ2-1; D remains unclear. The source is a woman aged 18-30 years in good health. The sequenced material came from CD8+ T cells sorted from blood. For the CDR3, the DNA is TGTGCCAGCGGTGTCCCGTACAATGAGCAGTTCTTC. This translates into CASGVPYNEQFF.